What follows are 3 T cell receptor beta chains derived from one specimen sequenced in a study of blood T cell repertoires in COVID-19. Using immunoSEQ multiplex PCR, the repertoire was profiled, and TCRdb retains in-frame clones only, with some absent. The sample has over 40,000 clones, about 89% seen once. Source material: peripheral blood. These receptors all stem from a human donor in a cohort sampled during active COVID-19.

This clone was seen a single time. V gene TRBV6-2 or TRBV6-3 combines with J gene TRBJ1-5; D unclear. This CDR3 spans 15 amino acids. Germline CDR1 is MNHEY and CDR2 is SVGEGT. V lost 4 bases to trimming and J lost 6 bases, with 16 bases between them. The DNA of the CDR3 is TGTGCCAGCAGTTCGAACAGACCAACCAGTCAGCCCCAGCATTTT. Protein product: CASSSNRPTSQPQHF.

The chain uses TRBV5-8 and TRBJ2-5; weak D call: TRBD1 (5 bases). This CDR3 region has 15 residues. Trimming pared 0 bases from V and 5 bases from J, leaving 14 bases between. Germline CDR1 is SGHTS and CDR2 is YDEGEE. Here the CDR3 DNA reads TGTGCCAGCAGCTTGGCGTCCAGGGCCGGGGAGACCCAGTACTTC. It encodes CASSLASRAGETQYF.

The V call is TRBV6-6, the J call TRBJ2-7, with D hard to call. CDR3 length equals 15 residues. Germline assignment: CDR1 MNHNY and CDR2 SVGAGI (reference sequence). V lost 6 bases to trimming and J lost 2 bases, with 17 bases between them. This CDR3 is CASSSGLRRPYEQYV. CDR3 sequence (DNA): TGTGCCAGCAGCAGTGGGTTGAGGAGACCCTACGAGCAGTACGTC.